This T cell receptor beta chain is drawn from a study of blood T cell repertoires in COVID-19. Looking at the study overall: In each case, the material was cDNA or gDNA derived from T cells, B-cell-depleted T cells, or PBMCs.

Profiled with immunoSEQ multiplex PCR; TCRdb holds only in-frame clones, not every one. Here the sample spans more than 25,000 clones, around 88% being singletons. The germline V gene encodes CDR1 MNHEY and CDR2 SMNVEV (reference sequence). The CDR3 runs to 14 residues. V dropped 2 bases and J dropped 14; count of bases not matched to a gene: 9. This sequence originates from a man aged 70 or older with acute or convalescent COVID-19. This chain links TRBV27 with TRBJ2-1, with 10 bases matching TRBD2. Sample: peripheral blood. The CDR3 DNA reads as TGTGCCAGCAGTTTACAAGGTACCGGGACTAGCGAGTTCTTC. Encoded protein: CASSLQGTGTSEFF.